This record covers a single T cell receptor beta chain. Its antigen is not known. The same CDR3 also results from other DNA sequences found in this sample. This entry belongs to a study of cytomegalovirus exposure and HLA in healthy donors. Whole-study results and caveats: Fewer than 20,000 TCR beta sequences were associated with HLA alleles at 0.05 false discovery rate in a later analysis. Being productive about 87% or about 30% of the time was typical of most TCR beta V segments in an earlier analysis. According to a later analysis, donors in an Asian-associated ancestry cluster reportedly had fewer N-insertions than the roughly 660-donor mean. Later on, a genetic analysis was performed. It linked a missense variant in DCLRE1C with V- and J-gene trimming of TCR beta.

The V and J ends lost 5 bases and 1 base, in that order; junction bases with no gene match: 1. Looked up from germline, CDR1 is SQVTM and CDR2 is ANQGSEA. This CDR3 comprises 13 residues. PCR was performed using 60 Vbeta and 13 Jbeta primers. TCRdb's table, derived via immunoSEQ multiplex PCR, lists solely in-frame clones and lacks some. The data hold 150,000 to 200,000 clones, with approximately 80% observed a single time. The material sequenced was PBMCs. This sequence was found in a woman aged 25 to 39 in good health and CMV-seronegative. The chain recombines TRBV29-1 with TRBJ1-1, with 10 nucleotides matching TRBD1. CDR3 loop: CSVRTGGNTEAFF. The CDR3, as DNA: TGCAGCGTTAGGACAGGGGGGAACACTGAAGCTTTCTTT.